Detailed here is one TCR beta chain. This specimen belongs to a study of spatial heterogeneity in lung cancer. The CDR3 contains 14 residues. The germline CDR1 and CDR2 sequences are KGHDR and SFDVKD. V shed 7 bases and J 7 bases; nucleotides not matched to a gene: 6. Time point defined: blood at routine non-recurrence follow-up after resection. MiXCR was run by TCRdb on the 5' RACE reads, yielding one entry per CDR3 protein. The sample contains nearly 95,000 distinct CDR3 sequences, roughly a fifth of which appear only once. The chain carries TRBV24-1 and TRBJ1-5, with 10 bases that match TRBD1. This specimen was PBMCs, taken at follow-up. The clonotype comes from a male donor with early-stage non-small cell lung cancer. The DNA of the CDR3 is TGTGCCACCAGCCAGACAGGGGGCGGCCAGCCCCAGCATTTT. Translation: CATSQTGGGQPQHF.